The clone carrying this TCR beta chain was seen a handful of times. Its specificity is not known. MiXCR, run by TCRdb on the reads, gives a single entry per CDR3 protein. The sample lists around 310,000 distinct CDR3 sequences, about 29% seen once, with about 19% in the top ten. Germline assignment: CDR1 SGHTA and CDR2 FQGNSA. V was shortened by 3 bases and J by 7 bases, with 12 bases between the two germline ends. This CDR3 has 14 residues. These data belong to a study of T cell repertoires in cytomegalovirus infection. The origin of this receptor is a human donor in good health (CMV status not recorded). Some clones in this sample may be carry-over from other donors' samples. The sample here was cultured PBMCs, taken from culture after CMV antigen stimulation. The gene calls are TRBV7-2 and TRBJ1-4, with a weak D call TRBD1 (5 bases). The CDR3 bases are TGTGCCAGCAGCTTTCGGGGCTTGAGTGAAAAACTGTTTTTT. It is translated as CASSFRGLSEKLFF.